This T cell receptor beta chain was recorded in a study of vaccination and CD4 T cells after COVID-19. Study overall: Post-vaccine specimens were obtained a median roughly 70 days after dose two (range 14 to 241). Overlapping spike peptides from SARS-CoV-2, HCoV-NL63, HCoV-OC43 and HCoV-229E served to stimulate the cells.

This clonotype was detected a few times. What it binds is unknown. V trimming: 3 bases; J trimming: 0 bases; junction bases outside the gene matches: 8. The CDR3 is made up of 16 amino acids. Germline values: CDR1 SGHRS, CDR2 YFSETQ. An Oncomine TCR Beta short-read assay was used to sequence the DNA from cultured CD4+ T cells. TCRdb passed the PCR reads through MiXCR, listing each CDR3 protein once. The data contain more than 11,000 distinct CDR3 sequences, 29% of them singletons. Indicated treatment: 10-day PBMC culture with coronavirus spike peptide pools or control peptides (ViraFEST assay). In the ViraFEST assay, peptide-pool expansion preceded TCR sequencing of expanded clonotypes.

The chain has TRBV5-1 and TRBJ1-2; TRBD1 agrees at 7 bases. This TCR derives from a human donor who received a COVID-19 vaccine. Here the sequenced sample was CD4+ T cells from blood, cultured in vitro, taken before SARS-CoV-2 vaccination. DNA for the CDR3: TGCGCCAGCAGCTCGAACAGGGGTACGGCTAACTATGGCTACACCTTC. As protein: CASSSNRGTANYGYTF.